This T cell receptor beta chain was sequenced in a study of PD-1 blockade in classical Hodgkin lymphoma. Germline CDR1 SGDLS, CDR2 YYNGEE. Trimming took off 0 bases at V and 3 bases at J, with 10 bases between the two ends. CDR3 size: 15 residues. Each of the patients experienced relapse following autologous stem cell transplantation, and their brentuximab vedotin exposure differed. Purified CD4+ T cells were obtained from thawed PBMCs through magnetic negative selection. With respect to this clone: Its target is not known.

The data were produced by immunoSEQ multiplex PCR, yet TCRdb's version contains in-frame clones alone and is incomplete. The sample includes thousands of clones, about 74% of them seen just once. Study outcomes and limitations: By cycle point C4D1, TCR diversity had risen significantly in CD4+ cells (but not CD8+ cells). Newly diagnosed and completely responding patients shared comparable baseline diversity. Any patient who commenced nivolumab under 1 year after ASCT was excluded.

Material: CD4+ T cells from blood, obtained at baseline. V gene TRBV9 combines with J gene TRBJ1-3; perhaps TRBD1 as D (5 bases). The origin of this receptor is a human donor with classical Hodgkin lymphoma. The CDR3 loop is CASSVDGTYGNTIYF. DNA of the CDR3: TGTGCCAGCAGCGTAGATGGGACGTATGGAAACACCATATATTTT. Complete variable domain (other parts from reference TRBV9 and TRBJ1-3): DSGVTQTPKHLITATGQRVTLRCSPRSGDLSVYWYQQSLDQGLQFLIQYYNGEERAKGNILERFSAQQFPDLHSELNLSSLELGDSALYFCASSVDGTYGNTIYFGEGSWLTVV.